Following are 3 T cell receptor beta chains from one sample sequenced in a study of somatic mutations in cytotoxic T cells in rheumatoid arthritis. Clones were read by immunoSEQ multiplex PCR, and TCRdb kept only the in-frame ones, dropping some. The sample contains some 27,000 clones, roughly 80% of which appear only once. Sequenced material: CD8+ T cells sorted from blood. These receptor sequences come from a woman younger than 30 in good health.

The chain has TRBV2 and TRBJ1-1; a weak D match, TRBD1 (5 bases). This CDR3 spans 15 amino acids. The V and J ends lost 2 bases and 0 bases respectively, with 10 bases between them. The germline V gene has CDR1 SNHLY and CDR2 FYNNEI. The CDR3 loop is CASSELGEVNTEAFF. CDR3 nucleotide sequence: TGTGCCAGCAGTGAATTGGGGGAGGTGAACACTGAAGCTTTCTTT.

The gene calls are TRBV6-1 and TRBJ1-5, with 7 positions matching TRBD1. V lost 10 bases, J lost 4 bases, and 7 bases stayed unmatched. Germline lookup yields CDR1 MNHNS and CDR2 SASEGT. The CDR3 is made up of 13 amino acids. This CDR3 is CAIGTAVNQPQHF. In DNA form, the CDR3 reads TGTGCCATCGGGACAGCGGTTAATCAGCCCCAGCATTTT.

This clone has only one observation. The CDR3 nucleotides read TGTGCCAGCAGTGGGGGAGGGAGGGCATACAATGAGCAGTTCTTC. Translating it yields CASSGGGRAYNEQFF. This chain joins TRBV27 and TRBJ2-1, with 7 bases that match TRBD2. CDR3 length: 15 residues. CDR1 MNHEY and CDR2 SMNVEV come from the germline V gene (reference sequence). The J segment lost 4 bases and the V segment lost 5 bases, leaving 8 bases of the junction unmatched.